This T cell receptor beta chain was recorded in a study of shared clonotypes between healthy human individuals. Study outcomes and limitations: Measured sharing among donors was expected to vary with sequencing depth.

The naive CD8 fraction comprised CD45RO-negative cells positively selected for CCR7 and excluded terminally differentiated effector memory CD45RA+ cells. Trimming removed 0 bases from V and 4 bases from J; junction bases left unmatched: 9. CDR1 and CDR2 (germline): ENHRY, SYGVKD. The CDR3 is 18 residues long. Generated by immunoSEQ multiplex PCR, the TCRdb table keeps only in-frame clones and is missing some. The sample yields roughly 1,800,000 clones, roughly 95% seen once. Worth noting for this clone: Antigen unknown.

The source is a man aged 18 to 30 in good health. The J gene is TRBJ2-1, the V gene TRBV10-3, with 10 bases lining up with TRBD1. Sequenced material: naive CD8+ T cells sorted from blood. CDR3 DNA sequence: TGTGCCATCAGTGAGTCGTCCGAGCGGGACAGGGGATACAATGAGCAGTTCTTC. Translation: CAISESSERDRGYNEQFF.